This is a list of T cell receptor beta chains from one sample in a study of T-cell memory formation after mild COVID-19. Using its own MiXCR run on the 5' RACE reads, TCRdb lists one record per CDR3 protein. The sample contains 530,000 or so distinct CDR3 sequences, 15% to 20% of which appear only once. The specimen was PBMCs or a T cell subset sorted from them (not recorded which). Receptor source: an adult woman who had mild COVID-19 (a few samples of this study predate the infection). Cell type and time point are not known. The CDR3 runs from the conserved cysteine through the conserved F or W. Fields, in order: CDR3 protein, CDR3 DNA, clone size, D gene, J gene, V gene. A D gene is named only where the DNA matches it firmly. Clone size is shown for a subset of rows, as once, few, many or a class of expanded clone.

cdr3_aa: CASSQGPASGVANEQYF
cdr3_nt: TGCGCCAGCAGCCAAGGGCCGGCCTCTGGGGTAGCCAACGAGCAGTACTTC
clone_size: NA
d_call: NA
j_call: TRBJ2-7
v_call: TRBV4-1

cdr3_aa: CSVHPGTGGYGYTF
cdr3_nt: TGCAGCGTCCACCCCGGGACAGGGGGCTATGGCTACACCTTC
clone_size: NA
d_call: TRBD1
j_call: TRBJ1-2
v_call: TRBV29-1

cdr3_aa: CASSPGTALTYEQYF
cdr3_nt: TGTGCCAGCTCACCGGGGACAGCCCTCACCTACGAGCAGTACTTC
clone_size: NA
d_call: TRBD1
j_call: TRBJ2-7
v_call: TRBV18

cdr3_aa: CASSPPTAGALNEQFF
cdr3_nt: TGTGCCAGCTCACCACCGACAGCGGGAGCTCTCAATGAGCAGTTCTTC
clone_size: few
d_call: TRBD2
j_call: TRBJ2-1
v_call: TRBV18

cdr3_aa: CSASPGADEKLFF
cdr3_nt: TGCAGTGCTAGCCCGGGGGCGGATGAAAAACTGTTTTTT
clone_size: few
d_call: NA
j_call: TRBJ1-4
v_call: TRBV20-1

cdr3_aa: CASNELLGWNSPLHF
cdr3_nt: TGTGCCAGCAACGAACTACTAGGATGGAATTCACCCCTCCACTTT
clone_size: few
d_call: NA
j_call: TRBJ1-6
v_call: TRBV6-2/TRBV6-3

cdr3_aa: CSVLRQGFNEQFF
cdr3_nt: TGCAGTGTGCTTCGACAGGGGTTCAATGAGCAGTTCTTC
clone_size: many
d_call: TRBD1
j_call: TRBJ2-1
v_call: TRBV20-1

cdr3_aa: CSVGTGVYYGYTF
cdr3_nt: TGCAGCGTCGGGACAGGCGTCTACTATGGCTACACCTTC
clone_size: few
d_call: TRBD1
j_call: TRBJ1-2
v_call: TRBV29-1

cdr3_aa: CASSQVPAGRYEQYF
cdr3_nt: TGCGCCAGCAGCCAAGTCCCAGCGGGGCGCTACGAGCAGTACTTC
clone_size: few
d_call: TRBD2
j_call: TRBJ2-7
v_call: TRBV4-3

cdr3_aa: CASSFAGGRDTQYF
cdr3_nt: TGTGCCAGCAGTTTTGCGGGGGGCCGGGATACGCAGTATTTT
clone_size: few
d_call: TRBD2
j_call: TRBJ2-3
v_call: TRBV12-3/TRBV12-4

cdr3_aa: CASSLLAGGQNTQYF
cdr3_nt: TGTGCCAGCAGCTTGTTAGCGGGGGGTCAGAATACGCAGTATTTT
clone_size: NA
d_call: TRBD2
j_call: TRBJ2-3
v_call: TRBV5-4

cdr3_aa: CASSQETGSNYNSPLHF
cdr3_nt: TGTGCCAGCAGCCAAGAAACGGGCAGCAACTATAATTCACCCCTCCACTTT
clone_size: many
d_call: NA
j_call: TRBJ1-6
v_call: TRBV4-2

cdr3_aa: CASSLLPGQGARSSYEQYF
cdr3_nt: TGTGCCAGCAGCTTGTTACCGGGACAGGGGGCCAGGAGCTCCTACGAGCAGTACTTC
clone_size: few
d_call: TRBD1
j_call: TRBJ2-7
v_call: TRBV5-6

cdr3_aa: CASSLASHRGANYGYTF
cdr3_nt: TGCGCCAGCAGCTTGGCCTCGCACAGGGGAGCTAACTATGGCTACACCTTC
clone_size: NA
d_call: TRBD1
j_call: TRBJ1-2
v_call: TRBV5-1

cdr3_aa: CASRGEDSRIQPQHF
cdr3_nt: TGTGCCAGCAGAGGAGAGGACAGCCGGATTCAGCCCCAGCATTTT
clone_size: NA
d_call: NA
j_call: TRBJ1-5
v_call: TRBV6-2/TRBV6-3

cdr3_aa: CASSQGQSYEQYF
cdr3_nt: TGTGCCAGCAGCCAGGGACAGTCCTACGAGCAGTACTTC
clone_size: NA
d_call: TRBD1
j_call: TRBJ2-7
v_call: TRBV11-3

cdr3_aa: CASSQVVGQSPSTDTQYF
cdr3_nt: TGCGCCAGCAGCCAAGTGGTCGGTCAGTCCCCTAGCACAGATACGCAGTATTTT
clone_size: NA
d_call: NA
j_call: TRBJ2-3
v_call: TRBV4-1

cdr3_aa: CASSLSWSETQYF
cdr3_nt: TGTGCCAGCAGCCTTAGTTGGTCAGAGACCCAGTACTTC
clone_size: few
d_call: NA
j_call: TRBJ2-5
v_call: TRBV11-2

cdr3_aa: CASSLEIGDGNIQYF
cdr3_nt: TGTGCCAGCAGCTTGGAGATAGGAGATGGAAACATTCAGTACTTC
clone_size: few
d_call: NA
j_call: TRBJ2-4
v_call: TRBV5-6

cdr3_aa: CASSDSDTQYF
cdr3_nt: TGTGCCAGCAGCGACTCAGATACGCAGTATTTT
clone_size: few
d_call: NA
j_call: TRBJ2-3
v_call: TRBV6-5

cdr3_aa: CASSSRAGGPVF
cdr3_nt: TGTGCCAGCAGCTCGCGAGCGGGGGGGCCGGTCTTC
clone_size: NA
d_call: TRBD2
j_call: TRBJ2-1
v_call: TRBV7-9

cdr3_aa: CASSQDLGQNNSPLHF
cdr3_nt: TGCGCCAGCAGCCAAGATTTAGGACAGAATAATTCACCCCTCCACTTT
clone_size: NA
d_call: NA
j_call: TRBJ1-6
v_call: TRBV4-3

cdr3_aa: CASSPRHGGLETQYF
cdr3_nt: TGTGCCAGCAGCCCGCGCCATGGGGGGCTAGAGACCCAGTACTTC
clone_size: NA
d_call: NA
j_call: TRBJ2-5
v_call: TRBV3-1

cdr3_aa: CASSQQGTIYGYTF
cdr3_nt: TGTGCCAGCAGCCAACAGGGGACAATCTATGGCTACACCTTC
clone_size: few
d_call: TRBD1
j_call: TRBJ1-2
v_call: TRBV27

cdr3_aa: CASSLSGHSTTDTQYF
cdr3_nt: TGTGCCAGCAGTTTATCGGGACATAGTACCACAGATACGCAGTATTTT
clone_size: NA
d_call: NA
j_call: TRBJ2-3
v_call: TRBV6-5

cdr3_aa: CASSRTPAGELFF
cdr3_nt: TGTGCCAGCAGCCGAACTCCTGCGGGGGAGCTGTTTTTT
clone_size: NA
d_call: NA
j_call: TRBJ2-2
v_call: TRBV7-3

cdr3_aa: CASSIGAGSLGNEQFF
cdr3_nt: TGTGCCAGCAGCATTGGGGCGGGAAGCCTGGGCAATGAGCAGTTCTTC
clone_size: few
d_call: NA
j_call: TRBJ2-1
v_call: TRBV5-4

cdr3_aa: CASSYGRLAGVQETQYF
cdr3_nt: TGCGCCAGCAGCTATGGCAGGCTAGCGGGGGTCCAAGAGACCCAGTACTTC
clone_size: once
d_call: TRBD2
j_call: TRBJ2-5
v_call: TRBV5-1

cdr3_aa: CASSPRTAATEAFF
cdr3_nt: TGTGCCAGCAGCCCCCGGACCGCGGCCACTGAAGCTTTCTTT
clone_size: few
d_call: NA
j_call: TRBJ1-1
v_call: TRBV7-9

cdr3_aa: CASSLTGTGSDYGYTF
cdr3_nt: TGTGCCAGCAGCCTAACCGGGACAGGGTCGGACTATGGCTACACCTTC
clone_size: NA
d_call: TRBD1
j_call: TRBJ1-2
v_call: TRBV12-3/TRBV12-4

cdr3_aa: CASSFGLAGPSGANVLTF
cdr3_nt: TGTGCCAGCAGTTTCGGACTAGCGGGACCCTCTGGGGCCAACGTCCTGACTTTC
clone_size: few
d_call: TRBD2
j_call: TRBJ2-6
v_call: TRBV6-5

cdr3_aa: CSAPRGSRVNEQFF
cdr3_nt: TGCAGTGCTCCCAGGGGCAGCCGGGTGAATGAGCAGTTCTTC
clone_size: few
d_call: NA
j_call: TRBJ2-1
v_call: TRBV20-1

cdr3_aa: CATSDPDPHDEQFF
cdr3_nt: TGTGCCACCAGTGACCCGGACCCGCACGATGAGCAGTTCTTC
clone_size: once
d_call: NA
j_call: TRBJ2-1
v_call: TRBV24-1

cdr3_aa: CAISESSGGIHEQFF
cdr3_nt: TGTGCCATCAGTGAGTCAAGCGGGGGAATCCATGAGCAGTTCTTC
clone_size: NA
d_call: TRBD2
j_call: TRBJ2-1
v_call: TRBV10-3

cdr3_aa: CASSPGRLAGGKKTQYF
cdr3_nt: TGTGCCAGCAGCCCAGGAAGGCTAGCGGGAGGTAAAAAGACCCAGTACTTC
clone_size: NA
d_call: TRBD2
j_call: TRBJ2-5
v_call: TRBV7-9

cdr3_aa: CASSLEGRSSGNTIYF
cdr3_nt: TGTGCCAGCAGCTTGGAGGGACGGAGTTCTGGAAACACCATATATTTT
clone_size: NA
d_call: NA
j_call: TRBJ1-3
v_call: TRBV5-4

cdr3_aa: CASSTRTSGANTGELFF
cdr3_nt: TGTGCCAGCAGCACCCGGACTAGCGGGGCGAACACCGGGGAGCTGTTTTTT
clone_size: few
d_call: TRBD2
j_call: TRBJ2-2
v_call: TRBV7-9

cdr3_aa: CASSYPRGRNTEAFF
cdr3_nt: TGTGCCAGCAGTTACCCCAGGGGAAGGAACACTGAAGCTTTCTTT
clone_size: NA
d_call: NA
j_call: TRBJ1-1
v_call: TRBV6-6

cdr3_aa: CASSQDWVNTEAFF
cdr3_nt: TGCGCCAGCAGCCAAGATTGGGTGAACACTGAAGCTTTCTTT
clone_size: NA
d_call: NA
j_call: TRBJ1-1
v_call: TRBV4-3

cdr3_aa: CASSQRGQGREQFF
cdr3_nt: TGTGCCAGCAGCCAAAGAGGCCAGGGCCGTGAGCAGTTCTTC
clone_size: NA
d_call: NA
j_call: TRBJ2-1
v_call: TRBV3-1